The TCR beta chain under discussion was sequenced for a study of cytomegalovirus exposure and HLA in healthy donors. Study-wide results and caveats: V- and J-gene trimming in TCR beta was tied to a missense DCLRE1C variant by an analysis performed later. When the data were analyzed later, several of the most significant clusters appeared to be linked to common viral pathogens. Indistinguishable V segments such as TRBV6-2 and TRBV6-3 were excluded.

This CDR3 spans 12 amino acids. The germline V and J ends were trimmed by 4 bases and 4 bases, with 8 bases remaining between them. CDR1 and CDR2 (germline): SNHLY, FYNNEI. Researchers ran the PCR with 60 Vbeta and 13 Jbeta primers. This table comes from immunoSEQ multiplex PCR, and its TCRdb copy is limited to in-frame clones, with some not included. The profile shows under 200,000 clones, around 72% of them singletons. Of note for this clone: Its antigen is not known.

The chain uses TRBV2 and TRBJ2-7, with D possibly being TRBD2 (5 bases). The TCR originated in a woman aged 45-65 years in good health and CMV-seropositive. The sample comprised PBMCs. Written as DNA, the CDR3 is TGTGCCAGCAGTGGAGGAGGTTACGAGCAGTACTTC. Residues: CASSGGGYEQYF.